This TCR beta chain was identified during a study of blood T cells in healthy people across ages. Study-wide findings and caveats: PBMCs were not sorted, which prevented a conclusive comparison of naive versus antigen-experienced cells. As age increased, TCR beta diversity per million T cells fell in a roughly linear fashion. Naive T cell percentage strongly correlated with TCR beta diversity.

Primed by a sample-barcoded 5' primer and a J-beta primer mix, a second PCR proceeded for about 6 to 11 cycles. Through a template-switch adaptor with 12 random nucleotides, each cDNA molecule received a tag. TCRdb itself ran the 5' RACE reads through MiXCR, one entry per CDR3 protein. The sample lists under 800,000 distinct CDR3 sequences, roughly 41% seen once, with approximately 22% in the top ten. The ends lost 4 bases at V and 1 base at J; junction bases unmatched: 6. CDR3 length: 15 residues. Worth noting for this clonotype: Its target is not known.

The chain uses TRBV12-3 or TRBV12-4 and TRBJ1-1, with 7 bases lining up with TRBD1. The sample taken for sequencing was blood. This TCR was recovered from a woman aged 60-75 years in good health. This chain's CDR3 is CASSSTRTGNTEAFF. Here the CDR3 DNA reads TGTGCCAGCAGTTCAACTCGGACAGGGAACACTGAAGCTTTCTTT.